The sequence of this T cell receptor (beta chain) was determined in a study of T cells after posttransplantation cyclophosphamide. Study-level points and caveats: After PTCy, TRB diversity resembled that of CNI/methotrexate controls. Donor-recipient repertoire similarity was low at 1-2 months, rising over year one.

Profiling relied on immunoSEQ multiplex PCR, and the TCRdb table lists in-frame clones only, not all of them. This sample comprises 35,000 to 55,000 clones, none seen once only. Comment on this clone: Antigen: not known. This same CDR3 is encoded by further DNA sequences in the sample.

CDR3 length equals 15 residues. V gave up 2 bases and J gave up 6 bases; unmatched junction bases: 7. Germline V gene data show CDR1 as MNHEY and CDR2 as SMNVEV (reference sequence). V usage is TRBV27 and J usage is TRBJ2-1; 7 nucleotides align to TRBD2. This receptor was identified in a man aged 40-49 years in good health, CMV-negative, and a related stem cell transplant donor. The source material was PBMCs. As DNA, the CDR3 is TGTGCCAGCAGTTTAAGGAGGGAGGGCTCCAATGAGCAGTTCTTC. Translating gives CASSLRREGSNEQFF.